This entry lists 22 T cell receptor beta chains sequenced from one sample in a study of cytomegalovirus exposure and HLA in healthy donors. This PCR relied on a set of 60 Vbeta primers and 13 Jbeta primers. Repertoires were generated with immunoSEQ multiplex PCR, while TCRdb's copy carries only in-frame clones and drops some. The listing records over 100,000 clones. The sample comprised PBMCs. Every receptor here comes from a man aged 30 to 39 in good health and CMV-seronegative.

The chain carries TRBV5-1 and TRBJ1-2; 8 nucleotides agree with TRBD1. Germline values: CDR1 SGHRS, CDR2 YFSETQ. CDR3 length equals 14 residues. V lost 0 bases and J lost 7; bases outside the gene matches: 5. The CDR3 is CASSLGQGAGGYTF. CDR3 coding DNA: TGCGCCAGCAGCTTGGGGCAGGGGGCCGGTGGCTACACCTTC.

V is TRBV19 and J is TRBJ2-3, with TRBD1 matching over 7 bases. J was trimmed by 6 bases and V by 6 bases; bases with no gene match: 6. Germline V CDR1 and CDR2: LNHDA, SQIVND (reference sequence). This CDR3 is built from 13 residues. The CDR3 region has the DNA TGTGCCAGTAGCAAGGGGGCAGCGGATACGCAGTATTTT. Protein sequence: CASSKGAADTQYF.

The CDR3 DNA sequence: TGTGCCAGCAGCTCCTTAGTACCGGGACAGGGACCCCTCTTCGAGCAGTACTTC. Protein: CASSSLVPGQGPLFEQYF. The rearrangement links TRBV11-2 to TRBJ2-7, with TRBD1 identical over 9 bases. The germline CDR1 and CDR2 sequences are SGHAT and FQNNGV. J lost 6 bases, V lost 4 bases, and 19 bases had no gene match. CDR3 size: 18 residues. Supplemented by reference TRBV11-2 and TRBJ2-7, the full variable domain reads EAGVAQSPRYKIIEKRQSVAFWCNPISGHATLYWYQQILGQGPKLLIQFQNNGVVDDSQLPKDRFSAERLKGVDSTLKIQPAKLEDSAVYLCASSSLVPGQGPLFEQYFGPGTRLTVT.

This sequence joins TRBV5-1 and TRBJ2-3, with D tentatively TRBD1 (5 bases). The V and J ends lost 0 bases and 3 bases respectively, with 14 bases between them. The CDR3 runs to 16 residues. Germline V gene data show CDR1 as SGHRS and CDR2 as YFSETQ. The CDR3 DNA sequence: TGCGCCAGCAGCTTGGGGTTGCAGGGTCCGACAGATACGCAGTATTTT. The encoded protein is CASSLGLQGPTDTQYF.

The chain carries TRBV7-9 and TRBJ1-1; D remains unclear. Trimming stripped 7 bases from V and 5 bases from J, with 17 bases between. CDR3 length: 14 amino acids. Germline assignment: CDR1 SEHNR and CDR2 FQNEAQ (reference sequence). The CDR3 DNA sequence: TGTGCCAGCACCGTCCTCGGGGTGAGGACTGAAGCTTTCTTT. Amino acids: CASTVLGVRTEAFF. Combining the CDR3 with reference TRBV7-9 and TRBJ1-1 gives the whole variable domain DTGVSQNPRHKITKRGQNVTFRCDPISEHNRLYWYRQTLGQGPEFLTYFQNEAQLEKSRLLSDRFSAERPKGSFSTLEIQRTEQGDSAMYLCASTVLGVRTEAFFGQGTRLTVV.

The chain joins TRBV11-2 to TRBJ1-2; 9 bases fit TRBD1. Germline lookup yields CDR1 SGHAT and CDR2 FQNNGV. With V trimmed by 5 bases and J by 4 bases, 5 bases remained unmatched. The CDR3 is 14 amino acids. The CDR3 sequence is CASSAGQGGYGYTF. CDR3 nucleotides: TGTGCCAGCAGCGCGGGACAGGGCGGCTATGGCTACACCTTC.

This chain connects TRBV11-3 to TRBJ1-1; D remains unclear. CDR1 and CDR2 (germline): SGHNT, YENEEA. The CDR3 runs to 14 residues. V was cut by 3 bases and J by 3 bases, with 11 bases left in between. The CDR3 coding sequence is TGTGCCAGCAGCTTTTCGGGAGGTGACACTGAAGCTTTCTTT. Translating it yields CASSFSGGDTEAFF.

The rearrangement uses TRBV5-1 and TRBJ1-5; D unclear. The CDR3 contains 15 residues. V dropped 0 bases and J dropped 3 bases, with 10 bases sitting between them. The germline V gene has CDR1 SGHRS and CDR2 YFSETQ. CDR3 nucleotides: TGCGCCAGCAGCTTGGAAGGAGCTCCCAATCAGCCCCAGCATTTT. Its protein product is CASSLEGAPNQPQHF.

The chain links TRBV5-1 to TRBJ2-3; 10 bases line up with TRBD2. Trimming at V came to 4 bases and at J to 1 base, leaving 15 bases not matched to a gene. There are 19 residues in the CDR3. Germline lookup yields CDR1 SGHRS and CDR2 YFSETQ. The CDR3 here is CASSLQIAGGLKRTDTQYF. The CDR3 nucleotides are TGCGCCAGCAGCCTCCAGATAGCGGGGGGTCTCAAACGCACAGATACGCAGTATTTT.

V usage is TRBV28 and J usage is TRBJ2-2; 7 positions match TRBD2. V dropped 4 bases and J dropped 1; count of bases not matched to a gene: 3. The CDR3 is made up of 15 amino acids. Per the germline V gene, CDR1 is MDHEN and CDR2 is SYDVKM. This CDR3 reads CASSSGGKNTGELFF. The CDR3 nucleotides are TGTGCCAGCAGTTCGGGGGGAAAGAACACCGGGGAGCTGTTTTTT.

This chain uses TRBV9 with TRBJ2-2, with 9 bases matching TRBD2. CDR3 length: 17 residues. Germline V CDR1 and CDR2: SGDLS, YYNGEE. After removal of 1 base from V and 4 bases from J, the junction contained 8 bases not matched to a gene. The CDR3 sequence: CASSVSPLAGSTGELFF. The CDR3 nucleotides are TGTGCCAGCAGCGTAAGTCCACTAGCGGGTTCCACCGGGGAGCTGTTTTTT. The full variable domain, completed using reference TRBV9 and TRBJ2-2, is DSGVTQTPKHLITATGQRVTLRCSPRSGDLSVYWYQQSLDQGLQFLIQYYNGEERAKGNILERFSAQQFPDLHSELNLSSLELGDSALYFCASSVSPLAGSTGELFFGEGSRLTVL.

This CDR3 is CASSLDRDRSYGYTF. The CDR3 nucleotides are TGTGCCAGCAGCTTAGATCGGGACAGGTCGTATGGCTACACCTTC. V usage is TRBV7-8 and J usage is TRBJ1-2; 8 nucleotides agree with TRBD1. Germline values: CDR1 SGHVS, CDR2 FQNEAQ. This CDR3 spans 15 amino acids. Trimming removed 1 base from V and 5 bases from J; junction bases left unmatched: 6. The full variable domain, with the rest looked up from reference TRBV7-8 and TRBJ1-2, is GAGVSQSPRYKVAKRGQDVALRCDPISGHVSLFWYQQALGQGPEFLTYFQNEAQLDKSGLPSDRFFAERPEGSVSTLKIQRTQQEDSAVYLCASSLDRDRSYGYTFGSGTRLTVV.

This rearrangement joins TRBV5-1 to TRBJ1-4; tentative D call: TRBD1 (5 bases). V was pared by 4 bases and J by 8 bases, with 21 bases between. Germline V gene data show CDR1 as SGHRS and CDR2 as YFSETQ. This CDR3 has 16 amino acids. CDR3 in DNA: TGCGCCAGCAGCCGCCCACGGGGGGGAGAAGGAGAAAAACTGTTTTTT. Residues: CASSRPRGGEGEKLFF.

This sequence joins TRBV6-5 and TRBJ1-3, with 7 positions matching TRBD1. With V trimmed by 0 bases and J by 2 bases, 4 bases remained unmatched. Germline V gene data show CDR1 as MNHEY and CDR2 as SVGAGI. The CDR3 runs 16 residues. The CDR3 loop reads CASSYSMRGPGNTIYF. The CDR3 DNA reads as TGTGCCAGCAGTTACTCGATGAGGGGGCCTGGAAACACCATATATTTT.

This rearrangement joins TRBV11-2 to TRBJ2-7, with a tentative D call TRBD1 (5 bases). Per the germline V gene, CDR1 is SGHAT and CDR2 is FQNNGV. The CDR3 totals 12 residues. With 3 bases removed from V and 6 bases from J, the gap between germline ends came to 9 bases. CDR3 nucleotide sequence: TGTGCCAGCAGCTTGCAGGGAAGCGAGCAGTACTTC. It specifies CASSLQGSEQYF.

The chain combines TRBV14 with TRBJ1-2; D perhaps matches TRBD1 (5 bases). This CDR3 spans 16 amino acids. Germline values: CDR1 SGHDN, CDR2 FVKESK. V gave up 4 bases and J gave up 6 bases, with 21 bases separating them. DNA of the CDR3: TGTGCCAGCAGCCCGATAGAAGGGGTTCTACGGGATGGCTACACCTTC. Protein: CASSPIEGVLRDGYTF.

The DNA for the CDR3 is TGTGCCAGCAAGGACACCCCGAACACCGGGGAGCTGTTTTTT. Its protein is CASKDTPNTGELFF. The chain links TRBV25-1 to TRBJ2-2; TRBD1 might be the D (5 bases). Per germline, CDR1 MGHDK and CDR2 SYGVNS. V was shortened by 7 bases and J by 0 bases, with 9 bases between the two germline ends. There are 14 residues in the CDR3. Complete variable domain (other parts from reference TRBV25-1 and TRBJ2-2): EADIYQTPRYLVIGTGKKITLECSQTMGHDKMYWYQQDPGMELHLIHYSYGVNSTEKGDLSSESTVSRIRTEHFPLTLESARPSHTSQYLCASKDTPNTGELFFGEGSRLTVL.

J is TRBJ1-5 and V is TRBV7-9, with TRBD1 matching over 9 bases. This CDR3 contains 14 residues. Germline V lookup: CDR1 SEHNR, CDR2 FQNEAQ (reference sequence). J gave up 8 bases and V 6 bases, and 8 bases lay outside the gene matches. Here the CDR3 DNA reads TGTGCCAGCAGTCGAGACAGGGGGGGGGAGCCCCAGCATTTT. The encoded protein is CASSRDRGGEPQHF.

The CDR3: CASSQLGGRNNSPLHF. Here the CDR3 DNA reads TGCGCCAGCAGCCAGTTGGGAGGGAGAAATAATTCACCCCTCCACTTT. The V gene is TRBV4-1, the J gene TRBJ1-6; D gene uncertain. The V and J ends lost 3 bases and 5 bases respectively, with 14 bases between them. Germline loops: CDR1 MGHRA, CDR2 YSYEKL. The CDR3 has 16 residues.

The chain carries TRBV29-1 and TRBJ1-1; no firm D call. The germline V gene has CDR1 SQVTM and CDR2 ANQGSEA. The CDR3 runs to 13 residues. V lost 3 bases and J 2 bases, leaving 10 bases between the germline ends. The DNA for the CDR3 is TGCAGCGTTGAGCGACAATACAACACTGAAGCTTTCTTT. Encoded protein: CSVERQYNTEAFF. Based on the CDR3 plus reference TRBV29-1 and TRBJ1-1, the full variable domain is SAVISQKPSRDICQRGTSLTIQCQVDSQVTMMFWYRQQPGQSLTLIATANQGSEATYESGFVIDKFPISRPNLTFSTLTVSNMSPEDSSIYLCSVERQYNTEAFFGQGTRLTVV.

V and J are TRBV4-3 and TRBJ1-6; TRBD1 matches 12 bases. The CDR3 has 16 residues. Germline V gives CDR1 LGHNA, CDR2 YSLEER. Trimming at V came to 0 bases and at J to 9 bases, leaving 3 bases not matched to a gene. Here the CDR3 reads CASSQDVGQGASPLHF. In DNA, the CDR3 is TGCGCCAGCAGCCAAGATGTGGGACAGGGGGCTTCACCCCTCCACTTT.

The chain employs TRBV7-9 and TRBJ1-2, with TRBD1 identical over 8 bases. This CDR3 is 15 amino acids long. Germline-derived CDR1 and CDR2 are SEHNR and FQNEAQ (reference sequence). After removal of 1 base from V and 6 bases from J, the junction contained 7 bases not matched to a gene. CDR3 DNA sequence: TGTGCCAGCAGCTTAGTAGACAGGGGTTTCGATGGCTACACCTTC. Encoded protein: CASSLVDRGFDGYTF.